The subject of this entry is one T cell receptor (beta chain). The data belong to a study of response to subunit inactivated influenza vaccine. Unmatched junction bases numbered 8, after V lost 5 bases and J lost 4 bases. CDR3 length equals 16 residues. TCRdb called the RT-PCR reads again in MiXCR, with one record for every CDR3 protein. The sample holds around 600,000 distinct CDR3 sequences; about 10% are singletons and the top ten take about 11%. The same data also went into a second study, on T cells expressing NK-cell markers. As that report states: For TCR beta, cDNA was produced by 5'RACE template switching with UMIs. The study drew TCR beta repertoires from sorted CD3+CD56+NKG2C+, CD3+CD56+NKG2C- and CD3+CD56-NKG2C+ T cells. About six donors showed dominant NKG2C+ clonotypes comprising about 1.0-7.0% of their CD8+ T cells.

The TCR originated in a man aged 45 to 65 who received an inactivated influenza vaccine. The chain uses TRBV12-3 or TRBV12-4 and TRBJ2-7, with 13 bases matching TRBD2. Here the sequenced sample was PBMCs from blood, taken on the day of vaccination. This CDR3 is CASSLGLAGALYEQYF. In DNA form, the CDR3 reads TGTGCCAGCAGTCTTGGACTAGCGGGGGCTCTATACGAGCAGTACTTC.